This T cell receptor (beta chain) appears in the sequencing data of a study of T-cell reconstitution after alpha-beta-depleted transplantation in children. This CDR3 has 15 residues. The germline V gene encodes CDR1 MNHEY and CDR2 SMNVEV (reference sequence). V lost 5 bases and J lost 4, with 15 bases in between. During its preparation, the TCRbeta library received unique molecular identifiers. TCRdb re-analysed the PCR reads in MiXCR, keeping a single row per CDR3 protein. The sample yields about 350,000 distinct CDR3 sequences, roughly 15% seen once. As concerns this clonotype: Its antigen remains unidentified.

Notes on the study in general: The study traced high day-60 TCRbeta diversity in some patients to surviving recipient T cells and thymic progenitors. Diversity and T-cell counts at one year after transplant derived mostly from new T cells.

The receptor's source is a male patient between 2 and 10 years old who had a stem cell transplant for acute lymphoblastic leukemia, so the T cells may come from the graft donor. Sequenced material: PBMCs, mostly from graft donor cells, taken 360 days after TCRalphabeta/CD19-depleted stem cell transplant. The chain couples TRBV27 to TRBJ2-1; D may be TRBD2 (6 bases). The CDR3, as DNA: TGTGCCAGCAGTCAGCAGGGAGGAGGGTACAATGAGCAGTTCTTC. The encoded protein is CASSQQGGGYNEQFF.